Included here is one TCR beta chain sequence, with context. Participants reported their clinical history, and cohort assignment relied on those reports. The sample belongs to a study of blood T cell repertoires in COVID-19. Turning to the study itself: Researchers got acute and convalescent COVID-19 samples from the United States, Italy and Spain. Sources were T cells, B-cell-depleted T cells, or PBMCs; the material itself was cDNA or gDNA.

In the original analysis: Reference gene primers were amplified, and this amplification served to estimate nucleated cell counts. Assay used: immunoSEQ multiplex PCR; TCRdb lists only in-frame clones, some missing. From that table come the V and J calls and clone size; the DNA was used to work out D and trimming. This table holds hundreds of thousands of clones, around nine tenths found once. V dropped 10 bases and J dropped 1; count of bases not matched to a gene: 5. CDR1 and CDR2 (germline): SNHLY, FYNNEI. The CDR3 covers 13 residues. The chain has TRBV2 and TRBJ2-7; 9 bases are shared with TRBD1. Material: PBMCs or T cells enriched from blood (not recorded which). The sequence came from a woman between 45 and 65 years old who had recovered from COVID-19. CDR3 DNA sequence: TGTGCCACCAAGGACAGGGGATCCTACGAGCAGTACTTC. Its translation is CATKDRGSYEQYF. Full variable domain (rest looked up from reference TRBV2 and TRBJ2-7): EPEVTQTPSHQVTQMGQEVILRCVPISNHLYFYWYRQILGQKVEFLVSFYNNEISEKSEIFDDQFSVERPDGSNFTLKIRSTKLEDSAMYFCATKDRGSYEQYFGPGTRLTVT.